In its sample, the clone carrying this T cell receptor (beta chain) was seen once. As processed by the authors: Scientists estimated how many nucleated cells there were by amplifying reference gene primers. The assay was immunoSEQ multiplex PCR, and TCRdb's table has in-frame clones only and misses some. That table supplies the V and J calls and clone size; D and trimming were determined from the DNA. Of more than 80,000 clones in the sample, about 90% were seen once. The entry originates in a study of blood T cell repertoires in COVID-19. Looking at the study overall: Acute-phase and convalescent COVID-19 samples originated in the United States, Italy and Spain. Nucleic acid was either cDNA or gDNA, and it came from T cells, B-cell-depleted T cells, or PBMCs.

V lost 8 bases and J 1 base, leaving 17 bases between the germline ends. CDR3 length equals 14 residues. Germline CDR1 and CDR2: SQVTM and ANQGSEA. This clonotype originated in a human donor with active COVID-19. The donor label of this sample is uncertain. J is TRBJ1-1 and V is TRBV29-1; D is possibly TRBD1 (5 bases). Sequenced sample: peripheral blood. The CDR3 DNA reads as TGCAGCACCACCGGGGGACGGAGGAACACTGAAGCTTTCTTT. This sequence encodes CSTTGGRRNTEAFF.